The clone carrying this TCR beta chain was counted only a few times. These data originate in a study of blood T cell repertoires in COVID-19. Germline assignment: CDR1 SGDLS and CDR2 YYNGEE. The CDR3 covers 13 residues. Deletions cut 0 bases from V and 9 bases from J, with 12 bases between. Method: immunoSEQ multiplex PCR; TCRdb's copy keeps in-frame clones and lacks some. This sample has 250,000 to 300,000 clones; 85% to 90% occur once, and the top ten carry roughly 4.5%. The sequenced sample was peripheral blood. This clonotype was obtained from a woman aged 35 to 49 who had recovered from COVID-19. The chain carries TRBV9 and TRBJ1-1, with D possibly being TRBD1 (6 bases). CDR3 nucleotides: TGTGCCAGCAGCGTAGGAAGGGGGACGCAAGCTTTCTTT. Translation: CASSVGRGTQAFF.